The clone carrying this TCR beta chain was seen a few times. Its antigen remains unknown. CDR1 is SNHLY, CDR2 FYNNEI, per germline. V lost 8 bases to trimming and J lost 2 bases; unmatched junction nucleotides: 9. This CDR3 has 15 residues. This entry comes from a study of cytomegalovirus exposure and HLA in healthy donors. Whole-study context: Genotyping of 398 donors showed that 70% to 90% belonged to the Caucasian-associated ancestry cluster.

PCR was performed using 60 Vbeta and 13 Jbeta primers. Method: immunoSEQ multiplex PCR; TCRdb's copy keeps in-frame clones and lacks some. Of about 150,000 clones in the sample, more than 70% are singletons; the top ten hold around 11%. Study outcomes and limitations: There were reportedly fewer N-insertions in an Asian-associated ancestry cluster than the roughly 670-donor mean, in a later analysis. Serostatus for CMV was the only available immune exposure information. In a later analysis, most CMV-associated TCR beta chains appeared HLA-restricted.

The sequenced sample was PBMCs. The TCR comes from a young man in good health and CMV-seropositive. This chain joins TRBV2 and TRBJ2-3, with 8 bases aligning to TRBD2. CDR3: CASVAGTRYTDTQYF. As DNA, the CDR3 is TGTGCCAGCGTAGCCGGGACTAGGTACACAGATACGCAGTATTTT.